The clone carrying this TCR beta chain was detected only once. Sequencing was performed with immunoSEQ multiplex PCR; in TCRdb, only in-frame clones are kept and a portion is missing. Among 25,000 to 30,000 clones, 82% were seen once, and the ten largest hold 3.2%. This sample's treatment: preoperative locoregional IRX-2 cytokine immunotherapy. The data were taken from a study of preoperative IRX-2 immunotherapy in early breast cancer. CDR3 size: 15 residues. Trimming stripped 6 bases from V and 0 bases from J, with 12 bases between. This chain joins TRBV6-7 and TRBJ1-5; the D gene is possibly TRBD1 (5 bases). TRBV6-7 is an ORF, with its function uncertain. The sample was collected from a patient treated with IRX-2 immunotherapy. This receptor was taken from a human donor with breast cancer. CDR3 DNA sequence: TGTGCCAGCAGCCCTTTCGGGGGTAGCAATCAGCCCCAGCATTTT. This codes for CASSPFGGSNQPQHF.